This T cell receptor beta chain derives from a study of blood T cell repertoires in COVID-19. The protocol was immunoSEQ multiplex PCR, while the TCRdb copy is restricted to in-frame clones and leaves out a portion. The sample lists just under 350,000 clones, roughly 90% occurring once. Germline V gene data show CDR1 as MNHEY and CDR2 as SMNVEV (reference sequence). J lost 4 bases, V lost 6 bases, and 2 bases had no gene match. The CDR3 has 13 residues. This clonotype was sampled from a woman in her 70s with COVID-19, enrolled during active disease. The genes are TRBV27 and TRBJ1-2; 10 bases match TRBD1. The sample was peripheral blood. The CDR3 DNA reads TGTGCCAGCAGGAGACAGGGGGCCTATGGCTACACCTTC. It encodes CASRRQGAYGYTF.